This entry lists 26 T cell receptor beta chains sequenced from one sample in a study of shared clonotypes between healthy human individuals. Only in-frame clones appear in the TCRdb table, and some are missing; sequencing was by immunoSEQ multiplex PCR. The table records about 2 million clones, roughly 94% of them present only once. The naive CD8 fraction comprised CD45RO-negative cells positively selected for CCR7 and excluded terminally differentiated effector memory CD45RA+ cells. Sequenced sample: naive CD8+ T cells sorted from blood. These receptors all come from a young man in good health.

J is TRBJ2-3 and V is TRBV7-2, with no clear D. The CDR3 totals 13 residues. V was cut by 2 bases and J by 4 bases, with 7 bases left in between. In germline, CDR1 is SGHTA, CDR2 FQGNSA. CDR3 sequence reads: CASSLISADTQYF. DNA of the CDR3: TGTGCCAGCAGCTTAATCTCGGCAGATACGCAGTATTTT.

V is TRBV15 and J is TRBJ2-7; D not certain. Germline lookup yields CDR1 LNHNV and CDR2 YYDKDF (reference sequence). V was clipped by 3 bases and J by 3 bases, with 9 bases between them. The CDR3 sequence is 13 residues long. This CDR3 is CATSSQVLYEQYF. The CDR3 DNA reads TGTGCCACCAGCAGTCAAGTCCTCTACGAGCAGTACTTC.

This clone was seen more than once but under ten times. Other DNA sequences from this sample encode an identical CDR3 as well. The gene calls are TRBV4-1 and TRBJ2-5, with 7 bases fitting TRBD1. Germline trimming cut 0 bases from V and 4 bases from J; bases unmatched to any gene: 2. The CDR3 extends over 14 amino acids. Germline V gives CDR1 MGHRA, CDR2 YSYEKL. For the CDR3, the DNA is TGCGCCAGCAGCCAAGAACAGGGGAGAGAGACCCAGTACTTC. Encoded protein: CASSQEQGRETQYF.

The chain couples TRBV10-1 to TRBJ1-1; D is unresolved. The CDR3 totals 15 residues. CDR1 is WNHNN, CDR2 SYGVQD, per germline (reference sequence). V was pared by 3 bases and J by 8 bases, with 19 bases between. The CDR3 DNA reads TGCGCCAGCAGTGATATATCCGGCTCCCCGAGAGAAGCTTTCTTT. Its translation: CASSDISGSPREAFF.

The chain recombines TRBV29-1 with TRBJ2-7; possible D gene TRBD1, 6 bases. The CDR3 has 11 amino acids. The V and J ends lost 6 bases and 5 bases respectively, with 11 bases between them. Germline V CDR1 and CDR2: SQVTM, ANQGSEA. CDR3 sequence (DNA): TGCAGCGTGGGAACAGGGCACGAGCAGTACTTC. It specifies CSVGTGHEQYF.

The chain employs TRBV7-9 and TRBJ2-1; D possibly corresponds to TRBD1 (6 bases). The germline V gene encodes CDR1 SEHNR and CDR2 FQNEAQ (reference sequence). The CDR3 totals 16 residues. V lost 5 bases to trimming and J lost 0 bases, with 14 bases between them. As DNA, the CDR3 is TGTGCCAGCAGCGCGACAGGCGTTAGCTCCTACAATGAGCAGTTCTTC. Protein: CASSATGVSSYNEQFF.

The V and J genes are TRBV6-5 and TRBJ2-7, with a tentative D call TRBD1 (5 bases). Trimming took 7 bases from V and 5 from J, leaving 12 bases between them. The CDR3 covers 12 residues. Germline V gene data show CDR1 as MNHEY and CDR2 as SVGAGI. The CDR3 region has the DNA TGTGCCAGCAAGGCAGGGTCGGACGAGCAGTACTTC. As protein: CASKAGSDEQYF.

This sequence joins TRBV27 and TRBJ2-7, with no clear D. Trimming shortened V by 7 bases and J by 1 base, and 17 bases separated the two germline ends. Germline V CDR1 and CDR2: MNHEY, SMNVEV (reference sequence). The CDR3 has 15 amino acids. In nucleotides, the CDR3 is TGTGCCAGCACATCGACGACGGATCGATCCTACGAGCAGTACTTC. Translation: CASTSTTDRSYEQYF.

The sample holds a few counts of this clone. V gene TRBV19 combines with J gene TRBJ1-1; unclear D gene. This CDR3 contains 13 residues. Trimming pared 6 bases from V and 8 bases from J, leaving 16 bases between. Germline V gives CDR1 LNHDA, CDR2 SQIVND (reference sequence). CDR3 DNA sequence: TGTGCCAGTAGGGATAGGGCAGCTAGCGAAGCTTTCTTT. Translated, it gives CASRDRAASEAFF.

This clone is a singleton in its sample. Here the CDR3 reads CASSFPTSGSLTDTQYF. The CDR3 DNA sequence: TGTGCCAGCAGCTTCCCAACTAGCGGGAGTTTGACAGATACGCAGTATTTT. V is TRBV5-6 and J is TRBJ2-3, with 11 bases matching TRBD2. The germline CDR1 and CDR2 sequences are SGHDT and YYEEEE. The J segment lost 3 bases and the V segment lost 2 bases, leaving 8 bases of the junction unmatched. The CDR3 length is 17 residues. Using reference TRBV5-6 and TRBJ2-3 for the parts outside the CDR3, the full variable domain is DAGVTQSPTHLIKTRGQQVTLRCSPKSGHDTVSWYQQALGQGPQFIFQYYEEEERQRGNFPDRFSGHQFPNYSSELNVNALLLGDSALYLCASSFPTSGSLTDTQYFGPGTRLTVL.

CDR3 sequence (DNA): TGTGCCACCAGCAGAGGGTGGCAGGGAGTCACCGGGGAGCTGTTTTTT. Amino acid sequence: CATSRGWQGVTGELFF. The gene calls are TRBV15 and TRBJ2-2; D is tentatively TRBD1 or TRBD2 (5 bases each). The germline V gene has CDR1 LNHNV and CDR2 YYDKDF (reference sequence). There are 16 residues in the CDR3. Trimming left V 1 base short and J 4 bases short, with 13 bases between. Filled out from reference TRBV15 and TRBJ2-2, the complete variable domain reads DAMVIQNPRYQVTQFGKPVTLSCSQTLNHNVMYWYQQKSSQAPKLLFHYYDKDFNNEADTPDNFQSRRPNTSFCFLDIRSPGLGDTAMYLCATSRGWQGVTGELFFGEGSRLTVL.

This chain uses TRBV30 with TRBJ2-7; either TRBD1 or TRBD2 may fit D (5 bases each). Between the trimmed V and J ends, which lost 3 bases and 6 bases, there was a span of 24 bases. Germline V CDR1 and CDR2: GTSNPN, SVGIG (reference sequence). This CDR3 has 16 residues. CDR3 residues: CAWRSPGASSPSEQYF. As DNA, the CDR3 is TGTGCCTGGAGGTCTCCCGGGGCGAGTTCTCCCTCCGAGCAGTACTTC. Using reference TRBV30 and TRBJ2-7 for the parts outside the CDR3, the full variable domain is SQTIHQWPATLVQPVGSPLSLECTVEGTSNPNLYWYRQAAGRGLQLLFYSVGIGQISSEVPQNLSASRPQDRQFILSSKKLLLSDSGFYLCAWRSPGASSPSEQYFGPGTRLTVT.

This chain links TRBV4-1 with TRBJ2-2; TRBD1 aligns across 9 bases. Germline lookup yields CDR1 MGHRA and CDR2 YSYEKL. V lost 1 base, J lost 5 bases, and 5 bases stayed unmatched. The CDR3 has 16 amino acids. The CDR3 is CASSQGGQGWTGELFF. The CDR3, as DNA: TGCGCCAGCAGCCAAGGGGGACAGGGCTGGACCGGGGAGCTGTTTTTT.

The chain employs TRBV27 and TRBJ1-6, with a possible D match to TRBD1 (6 bases). There are 15 residues in the CDR3. Germline V gene lookup returns CDR1 MNHEY and CDR2 SMNVEV (reference sequence). The V and J ends lost 7 bases and 0 bases respectively, with 10 bases between them. DNA of the CDR3: TGTGCCAGCACAACACAGGGCTCCTATAATTCACCCCTCCACTTT. Its translation is CASTTQGSYNSPLHF.

This chain connects TRBV6-1 to TRBJ2-7; the D is unclear. The V gene lost 6 bases and the J gene lost 3 bases, with 9 bases spanning the gap. The CDR3 has 12 residues. Germline V lookup: CDR1 MNHNS, CDR2 SASEGT. DNA for the CDR3: TGTGCCAGCAGCAAGAGCTTCTACGAGCAGTACTTC. Residues: CASSKSFYEQYF.

The gene calls are TRBV11-1 and TRBJ2-7; D unclear. The germline V gene has CDR1 SGHAT and CDR2 FQDESV (reference sequence). Trimming left V 3 bases short and J 1 base short, with 7 bases between. This CDR3 contains 13 residues. CDR3: CASSFSSSYEQYF. CDR3 in DNA: TGTGCCAGCAGCTTTTCGAGTTCCTACGAGCAGTACTTC. Full variable domain (outside the CDR3, taken from reference TRBV11-1 and TRBJ2-7): EAEVAQSPRYKITEKSQAVAFWCDPISGHATLYWYRQILGQGPELLVQFQDESVVDDSQLPKDRFSAERLKGVDSTLKIQPAELGDSAMYLCASSFSSSYEQYFGPGTRLTVT.

V usage is TRBV2 and J usage is TRBJ2-3; no clear D gene. The CDR3 contains 15 residues. Trimming shortened V by 1 base and J by 0 bases, and 8 bases separated the two germline ends. Germline V gene sequence: CDR1 SNHLY, CDR2 FYNNEI. The CDR3 DNA reads TGTGCCAGCAGTGAAGACAGCTCTAGCACAGATACGCAGTATTTT. It yields the protein CASSEDSSSTDTQYF.

The chain carries TRBV6-6 and TRBJ2-2; 7 bases map to TRBD2. V lost 6 bases to trimming and J lost 1 base; unmatched junction nucleotides: 2. This CDR3 has 14 residues. The germline gives CDR1 MNHNY, CDR2 SVGAGI (reference sequence). CDR3 sequence: CASSGLVNTGELFF. CDR3 in DNA: TGTGCCAGCAGCGGACTAGTGAACACCGGGGAGCTGTTTTTT.

A note on this clone: Other DNA sequences of this sample code for an identical CDR3. The chain links TRBV11-2 to TRBJ2-5; TRBD2 matches at 9 bases. CDR1 is SGHAT and CDR2 is FQNNGV in the germline V gene. This CDR3 spans 12 amino acids. The V and J ends lost 5 bases and 5 bases, in that order; junction bases with no gene match: 0. DNA for the CDR3: TGTGCCAGCAGCCTAGCGGGGGAGACCCAGTACTTC. As protein: CASSLAGETQYF.

The V gene is TRBV28, the J gene TRBJ2-7; TRBD2 aligns across 9 bases. V lost 3 bases and J lost 7; bases outside the gene matches: 19. CDR1 MDHEN and CDR2 SYDVKM come from the germline V gene. The CDR3 totals 18 residues. In DNA, the CDR3 is TGTGCCAGCAGTTTGCGCCTTCGGGGGGTAGCGGGAGTACAAGAGCAGTACTTC. Translation gives CASSLRLRGVAGVQEQYF.

J is TRBJ2-1 and V is TRBV2, with 12 bases aligning to TRBD2. Germline V lookup: CDR1 SNHLY, CDR2 FYNNEI. V shed 3 bases and J 7 bases; nucleotides not matched to a gene: 4. The CDR3 runs 15 residues. The CDR3 protein is CASSELAGGFNEQFF. CDR3 nucleotide sequence: TGTGCCAGCAGTGAGCTAGCGGGGGGGTTTAATGAGCAGTTCTTC.

The gene calls are TRBV7-2 and TRBJ2-1, with D unresolved. The CDR3 runs 16 residues. V was shortened by 5 bases and J by 0 bases, with 14 bases between the two germline ends. CDR1 SGHTA and CDR2 FQGNSA come from the germline V gene. CDR3 coding DNA: TGTGCCAGCAGCCAGATCACCGGGCCCTCCTACAATGAGCAGTTCTTC. Translated: CASSQITGPSYNEQFF.

This clone was detected only once. The chain has TRBV14 and TRBJ2-7; D is uncertain. Trimming cost V 1 base and J 5 bases, with 6 bases left between them. The germline gives CDR1 SGHDN, CDR2 FVKESK. This CDR3 region has 12 residues. The CDR3 is CASSQASHEQYF. CDR3 in DNA: TGTGCCAGCAGCCAAGCGTCCCACGAGCAGTACTTC.

The chain combines TRBV18 with TRBJ2-5; D is perhaps TRBD1 (5 bases). Germline V gene sequence: CDR1 KGHSH, CDR2 LQKENI. CDR3 size: 16 residues. V was pared by 2 bases and J by 1 base, with 14 bases between. The CDR3 DNA is TGTGCCAGCTCACCAGCGCCCCCAGGGTTCCAAGAGACCCAGTACTTC. Its protein product is CASSPAPPGFQETQYF.

The CDR3 nucleotides are TGCGCCAGCAGTCCTGGACGATGGTACGAGCAGTACTTC. Protein: CASSPGRWYEQYF. The chain joins TRBV10-2 to TRBJ2-7; D remains ambiguous. The CDR3 is made up of 13 amino acids. Trimming took off 5 bases at V and 4 bases at J, with 12 bases between the two ends. The germline gives CDR1 WSHSY, CDR2 SAAADI.

With respect to this clone: The sample holds other DNA sequences that translate to the same CDR3. The chain employs TRBV7-9 and TRBJ2-3, with TRBD2 matching over 10 bases. CDR3 length: 15 residues. Germline values: CDR1 SEHNR, CDR2 FQNEAQ (reference sequence). V shed 5 bases and J 2 bases; nucleotides not matched to a gene: 4. The CDR3 loop is CASSRTSGYTDTQYF. The CDR3 region has the DNA TGTGCCAGCAGCAGGACTAGCGGATACACAGATACGCAGTATTTT.